The present T cell receptor beta chain was sequenced within a study of T cells in Graves' hyperthyroidism and ophthalmopathy. Authors of the study amplified TCR beta CDR3 regions from RNA transcripts. RT-PCR in the first round (using the HTBI primer set) targeted the TCR CDR3. A single record per CDR3 protein comes from TCRdb applying MiXCR to the multiplex PCR reads. The sample lists roughly 300,000 distinct CDR3 sequences, roughly 13% occurring once. CDR1 is KGHDR and CDR2 is SFDVKD in the germline V gene. This CDR3 is built from 16 residues. V lost 4 bases, J lost 3 bases, and 6 bases stayed unmatched. This clonotype was seen more than once but under ten times.

Sequencing used blood. The origin of this receptor is a woman in her thirties with Graves' hyperthyroidism. The J gene is TRBJ2-2, the V gene TRBV24-1, with 8 bases fitting TRBD1. CDR3 protein: CATSERTGGHTGELFF. As DNA, the CDR3 is TGTGCCACCAGTGAAAGAACAGGGGGACACACCGGGGAGCTGTTTTTT.